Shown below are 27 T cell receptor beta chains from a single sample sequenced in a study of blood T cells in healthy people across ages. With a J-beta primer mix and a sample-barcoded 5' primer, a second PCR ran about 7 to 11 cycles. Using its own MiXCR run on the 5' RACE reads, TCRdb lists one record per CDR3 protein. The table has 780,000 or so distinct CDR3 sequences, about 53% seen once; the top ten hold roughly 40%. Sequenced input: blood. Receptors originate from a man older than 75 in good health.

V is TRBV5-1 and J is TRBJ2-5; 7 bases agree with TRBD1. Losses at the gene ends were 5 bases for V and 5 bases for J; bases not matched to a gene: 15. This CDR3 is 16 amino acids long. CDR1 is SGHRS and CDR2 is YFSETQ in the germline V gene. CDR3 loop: CASSRSTGDERETQYF. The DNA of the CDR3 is TGCGCCAGCAGTCGATCTACAGGGGATGAACGGGAGACCCAGTACTTC.

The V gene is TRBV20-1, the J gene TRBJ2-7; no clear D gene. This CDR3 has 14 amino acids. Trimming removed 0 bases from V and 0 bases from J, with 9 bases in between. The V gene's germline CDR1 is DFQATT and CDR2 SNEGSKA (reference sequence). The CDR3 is CSARDSRSSYEQYF. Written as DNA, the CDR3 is TGCAGTGCTAGAGATTCGAGGTCCTCCTACGAGCAGTACTTC.

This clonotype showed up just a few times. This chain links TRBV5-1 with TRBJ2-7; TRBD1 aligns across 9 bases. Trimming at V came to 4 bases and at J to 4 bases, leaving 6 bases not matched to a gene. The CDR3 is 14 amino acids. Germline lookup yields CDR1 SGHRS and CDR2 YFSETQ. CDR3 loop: CASSTGGLGYEQYF. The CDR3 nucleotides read TGCGCCAGCAGCACAGGGGGCCTCGGATACGAGCAGTACTTC.

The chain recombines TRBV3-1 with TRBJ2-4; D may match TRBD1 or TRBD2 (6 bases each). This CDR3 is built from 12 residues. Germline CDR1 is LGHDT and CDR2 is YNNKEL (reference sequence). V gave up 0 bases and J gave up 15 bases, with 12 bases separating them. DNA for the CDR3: TGTGCCAGCAGCCAAGACCCCGGGGGCAGGTACTTC. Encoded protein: CASSQDPGGRYF.

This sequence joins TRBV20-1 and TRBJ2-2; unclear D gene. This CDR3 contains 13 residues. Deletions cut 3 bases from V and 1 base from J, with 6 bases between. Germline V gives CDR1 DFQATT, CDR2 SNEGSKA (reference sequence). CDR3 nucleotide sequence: TGCAGTGCTAGCGGTCTGAACACCGGGGAGCTGTTTTTT. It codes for CSASGLNTGELFF.

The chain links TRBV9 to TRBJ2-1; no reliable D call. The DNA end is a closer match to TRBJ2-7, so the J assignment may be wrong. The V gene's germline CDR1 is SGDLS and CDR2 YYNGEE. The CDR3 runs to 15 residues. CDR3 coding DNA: TGTGCCAGCAGCGTAGGCCGGATGACCTACAATGAGCAGTACTTC. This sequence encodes CASSVGRMTYNEQYF.

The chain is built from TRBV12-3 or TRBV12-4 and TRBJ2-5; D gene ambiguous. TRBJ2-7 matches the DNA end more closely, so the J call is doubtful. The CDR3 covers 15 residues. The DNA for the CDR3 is TGTGCCAGCCTGACATCCGGGTCCATTGACGGCGAGCAGTACTTC. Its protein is CASLTSGSIDGEQYF.

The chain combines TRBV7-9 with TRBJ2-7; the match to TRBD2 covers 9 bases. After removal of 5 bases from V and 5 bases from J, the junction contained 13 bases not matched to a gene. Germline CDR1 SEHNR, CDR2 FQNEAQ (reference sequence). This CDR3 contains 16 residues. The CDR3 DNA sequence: TGTGCCAGCAGCCCTGTAGCGGGAGAAGGAAAAAACGAGCAGTACTTC. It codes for CASSPVAGEGKNEQYF.

This CDR3 reads CASSTLFGLRERNEQYF. The DNA for the CDR3 is TGTGCCAGCAGCACGCTTTTTGGTCTTCGCGAGCGGAACGAGCAGTACTTC. V usage is TRBV21-1 and J usage is TRBJ2-7; the table names TRBD2, a call not compared with the DNA. TRBV21-1 corresponds to a pseudogene. The CDR3 consists of 17 residues.

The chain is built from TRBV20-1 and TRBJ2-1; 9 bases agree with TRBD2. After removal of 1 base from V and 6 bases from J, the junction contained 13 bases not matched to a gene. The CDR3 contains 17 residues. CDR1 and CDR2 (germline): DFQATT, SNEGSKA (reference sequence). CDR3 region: CSARAGSGRLMGNEQFF. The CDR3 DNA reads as TGCAGTGCTAGAGCCGGTAGCGGGAGATTAATGGGCAATGAGCAGTTCTTC.

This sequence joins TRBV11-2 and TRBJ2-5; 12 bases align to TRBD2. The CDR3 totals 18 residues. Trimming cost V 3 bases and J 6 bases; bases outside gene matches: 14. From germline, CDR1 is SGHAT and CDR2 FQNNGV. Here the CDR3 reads CASSLASGRANDRKTQYF. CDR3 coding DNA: TGTGCCAGCAGCTTGGCTAGCGGGAGGGCGAATGACAGAAAGACCCAGTACTTC.

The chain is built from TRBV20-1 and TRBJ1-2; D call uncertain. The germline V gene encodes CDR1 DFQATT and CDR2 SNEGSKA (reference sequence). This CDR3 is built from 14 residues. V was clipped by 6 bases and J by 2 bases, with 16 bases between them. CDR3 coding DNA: TGCAGTGCCAGGACCGCAGGCTCCAACTATGGCTACACCTTC. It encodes CSARTAGSNYGYTF.

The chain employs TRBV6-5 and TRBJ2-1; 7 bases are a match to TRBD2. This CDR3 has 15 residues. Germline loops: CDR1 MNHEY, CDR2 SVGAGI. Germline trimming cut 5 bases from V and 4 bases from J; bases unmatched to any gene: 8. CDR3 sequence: CASSIGGRGYNEQFF. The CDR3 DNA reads TGTGCCAGCAGTATTGGAGGGAGGGGATACAATGAGCAGTTCTTC.

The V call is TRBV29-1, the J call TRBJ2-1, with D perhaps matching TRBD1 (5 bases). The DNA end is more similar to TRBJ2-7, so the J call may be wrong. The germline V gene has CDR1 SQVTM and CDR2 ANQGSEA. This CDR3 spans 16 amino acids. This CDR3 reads CSVEPGTGRSYNEQYF. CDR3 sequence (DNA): TGCAGCGTTGAACCCGGTACAGGACGCTCCTACAATGAGCAGTACTTC.

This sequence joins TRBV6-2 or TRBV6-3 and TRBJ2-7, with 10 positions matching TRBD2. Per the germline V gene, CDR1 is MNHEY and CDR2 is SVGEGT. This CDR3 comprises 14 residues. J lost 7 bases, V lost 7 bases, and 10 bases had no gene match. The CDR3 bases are TGTGCCAGCACCCGTAGCGGGAGGCAAAATGAGCAGTACTTC. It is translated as CASTRSGRQNEQYF.

This CDR3 is CSAREGARHRYAYF. The CDR3, as DNA: TGCAGTGCTAGAGAGGGGGCTAGGCACAGATACGCGTATTTT. V usage is TRBV20-1 and J usage is TRBJ2-3, with a possible D match to TRBD1 (6 bases). In germline, CDR1 is DFQATT, CDR2 SNEGSKA (reference sequence). V was trimmed by 0 bases and J by 14 bases, leaving 21 bases between them. The CDR3 has 14 amino acids.

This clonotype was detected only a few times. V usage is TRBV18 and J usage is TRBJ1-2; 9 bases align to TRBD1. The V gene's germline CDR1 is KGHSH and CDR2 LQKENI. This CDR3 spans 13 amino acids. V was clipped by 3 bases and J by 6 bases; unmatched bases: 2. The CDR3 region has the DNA TGTGCCAGCTCACCGGGACAGGGCGATGGCTACACCTTC. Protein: CASSPGQGDGYTF.

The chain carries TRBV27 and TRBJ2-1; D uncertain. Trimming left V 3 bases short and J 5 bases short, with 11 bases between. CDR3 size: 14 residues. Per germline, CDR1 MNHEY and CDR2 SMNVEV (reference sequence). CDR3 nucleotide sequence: TGTGCCAGCAGTTTTATGGGCCTGCACAATGAGCAGTTCTTC. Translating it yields CASSFMGLHNEQFF.

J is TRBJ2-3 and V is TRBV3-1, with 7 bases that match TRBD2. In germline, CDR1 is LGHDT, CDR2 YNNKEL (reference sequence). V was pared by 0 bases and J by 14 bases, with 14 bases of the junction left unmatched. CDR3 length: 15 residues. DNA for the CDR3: TGTGCCAGCAGCCAAGAAGGTGCGGGAGACAGATACGCGTATTTT. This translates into CASSQEGAGDRYAYF.

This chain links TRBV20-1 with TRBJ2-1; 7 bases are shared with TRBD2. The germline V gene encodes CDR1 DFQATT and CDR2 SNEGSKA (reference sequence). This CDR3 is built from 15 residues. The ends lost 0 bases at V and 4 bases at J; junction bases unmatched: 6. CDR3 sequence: CSARDRLAKYNEQFF. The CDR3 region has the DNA TGCAGTGCTAGAGATCGACTAGCCAAATACAATGAGCAGTTCTTC.

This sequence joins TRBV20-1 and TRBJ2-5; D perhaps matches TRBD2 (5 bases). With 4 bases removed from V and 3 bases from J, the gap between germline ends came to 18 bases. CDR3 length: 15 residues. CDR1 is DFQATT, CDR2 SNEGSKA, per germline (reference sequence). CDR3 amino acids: CSATGPGPREETQYF. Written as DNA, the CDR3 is TGCAGTGCTACCGGACCTGGACCGAGGGAAGAGACCCAGTACTTC.

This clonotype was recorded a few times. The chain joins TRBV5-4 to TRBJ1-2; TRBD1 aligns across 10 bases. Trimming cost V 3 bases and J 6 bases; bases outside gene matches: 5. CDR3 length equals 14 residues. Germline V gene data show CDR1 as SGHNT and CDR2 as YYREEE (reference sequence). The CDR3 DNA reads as TGTGCCAGCAGCTCCTCCGGGACAGGGGATGGCTACACCTTC. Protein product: CASSSSGTGDGYTF.

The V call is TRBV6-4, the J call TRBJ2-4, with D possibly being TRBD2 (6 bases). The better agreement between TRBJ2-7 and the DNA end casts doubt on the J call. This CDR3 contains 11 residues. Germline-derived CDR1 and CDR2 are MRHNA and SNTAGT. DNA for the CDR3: TGTGGGTGCGGGGTAACCTACGAGCAGTACTTC. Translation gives CGCGVTYEQYF.

CDR3 in amino acids: CSVPGQGYYNEQFF. The CDR3 bases are TGCAGCGTCCCCGGACAGGGATACTACAATGAGCAGTTCTTC. The chain is built from TRBV29-1 and TRBJ2-1; 8 nucleotides agree with TRBD1. The germline V gene has CDR1 SQVTM and CDR2 ANQGSEA. The CDR3 runs to 14 residues. Trimming cost V 6 bases and J 3 bases; bases outside gene matches: 7.

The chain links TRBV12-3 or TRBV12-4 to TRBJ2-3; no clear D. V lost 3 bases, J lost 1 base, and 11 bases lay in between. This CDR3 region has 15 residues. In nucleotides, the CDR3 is TGTGCCAGCAGTTTCGGGCCGGTCCGCACAGATACGCAGTATTTT. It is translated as CASSFGPVRTDTQYF.

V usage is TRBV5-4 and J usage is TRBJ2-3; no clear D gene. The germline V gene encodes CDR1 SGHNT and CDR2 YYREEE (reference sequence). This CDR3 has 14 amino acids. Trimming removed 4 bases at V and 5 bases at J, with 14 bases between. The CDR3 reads CASSQTAVEDTQYF. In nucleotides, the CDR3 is TGTGCCAGCAGCCAGACTGCCGTTGAAGATACGCAGTATTTT.

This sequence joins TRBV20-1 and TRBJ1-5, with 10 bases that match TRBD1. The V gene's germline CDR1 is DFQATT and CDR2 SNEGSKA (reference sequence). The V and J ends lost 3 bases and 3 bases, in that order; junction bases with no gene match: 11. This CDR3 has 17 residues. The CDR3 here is CSASPFRTGGFNQPQHF. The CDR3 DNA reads TGCAGTGCTAGCCCTTTTCGGACAGGGGGATTCAATCAGCCCCAGCATTTT.